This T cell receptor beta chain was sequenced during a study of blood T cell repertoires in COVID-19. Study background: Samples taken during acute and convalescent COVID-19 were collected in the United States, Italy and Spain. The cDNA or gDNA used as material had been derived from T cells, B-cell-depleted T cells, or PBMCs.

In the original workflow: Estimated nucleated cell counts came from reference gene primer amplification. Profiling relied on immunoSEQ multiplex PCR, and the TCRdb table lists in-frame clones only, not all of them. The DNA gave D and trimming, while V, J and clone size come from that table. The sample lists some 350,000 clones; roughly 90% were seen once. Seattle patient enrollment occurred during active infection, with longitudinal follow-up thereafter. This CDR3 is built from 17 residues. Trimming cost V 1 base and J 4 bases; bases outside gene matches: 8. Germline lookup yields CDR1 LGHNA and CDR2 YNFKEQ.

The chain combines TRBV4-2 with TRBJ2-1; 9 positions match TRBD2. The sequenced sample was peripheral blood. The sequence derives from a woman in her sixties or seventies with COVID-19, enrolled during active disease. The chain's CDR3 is CASSQGPSGAPYNEQFF. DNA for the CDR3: TGTGCCAGCAGCCAAGGGCCTAGCGGGGCCCCTTACAATGAGCAGTTCTTC.